This T cell receptor (beta chain) was profiled in a study of CD8+CD57+ T cells in acquired aplastic anemia. The template used for profiling TCR beta VDJ and CDR3 was genomic DNA. TCRdb used MiXCR to reprocess the reads, holding one entry per CDR3 protein. The repertoire holds some 170,000 distinct CDR3 sequences, with roughly 65% as singletons. An expansion of CD8+CD57+ cells by flow cytometry had been shown in patients chosen for sequencing. This clonotype was seen repeatedly, ten times or more. This receptor was taken from a human donor with aplastic anemia. The sequencing sample was made of sorted CD4+, CD8+, or CD8+CD57+ T cells (not recorded which) from PBMCs.

CDR3 residues: CASSNPDRSTEAFF. The CDR3 DNA sequence: TGTGCCAGCAGCAACCCGGACAGGAGCACTGAAGCTTTCTTT. The genes are TRBV9 and TRBJ1-1, with 7 bases matching TRBD1. The trim removed 4 bases at V and 4 bases at J, leaving 7 bases unmatched. The CDR3 contains 14 residues. Germline CDR1 and CDR2: SGDLS and YYNGEE.